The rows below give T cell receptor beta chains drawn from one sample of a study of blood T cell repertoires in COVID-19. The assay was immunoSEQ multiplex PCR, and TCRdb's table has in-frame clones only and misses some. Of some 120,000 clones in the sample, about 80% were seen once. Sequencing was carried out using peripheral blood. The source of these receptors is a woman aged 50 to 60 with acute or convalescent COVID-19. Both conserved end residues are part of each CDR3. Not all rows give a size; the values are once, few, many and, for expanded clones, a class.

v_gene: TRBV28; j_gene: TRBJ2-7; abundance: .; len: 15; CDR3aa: CASSLGRGGFYEQYF
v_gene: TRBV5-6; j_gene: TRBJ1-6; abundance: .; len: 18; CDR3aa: CASSSTDRRSSYNSPLHF
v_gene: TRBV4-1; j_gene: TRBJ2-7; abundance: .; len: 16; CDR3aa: CASSQQRTGGVYEQYF
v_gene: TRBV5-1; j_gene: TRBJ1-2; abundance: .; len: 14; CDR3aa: CASSLAGTRYGYTF
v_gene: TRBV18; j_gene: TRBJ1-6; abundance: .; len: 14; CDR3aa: CASSPPPGNSPLHF
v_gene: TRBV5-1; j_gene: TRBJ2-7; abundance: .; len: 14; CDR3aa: CASSFGDRAYEQYF
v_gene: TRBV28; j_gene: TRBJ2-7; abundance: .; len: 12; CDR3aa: CASSRLGYEQYF
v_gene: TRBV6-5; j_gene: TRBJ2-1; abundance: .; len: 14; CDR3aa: CASSLSGPYNEQFF
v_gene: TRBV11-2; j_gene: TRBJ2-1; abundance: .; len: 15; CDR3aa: CASSLQDSTRGEQFF
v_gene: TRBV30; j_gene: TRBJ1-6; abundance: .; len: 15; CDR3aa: CAWSVARRVNSPLHF
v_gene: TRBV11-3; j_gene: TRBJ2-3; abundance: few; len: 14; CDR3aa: CASSRRGGQDTQYF
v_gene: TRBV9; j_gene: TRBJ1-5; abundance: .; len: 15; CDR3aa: CASSIGTLGNQPQHF
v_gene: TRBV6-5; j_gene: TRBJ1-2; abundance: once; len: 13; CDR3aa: CASSYGGAGGYTF
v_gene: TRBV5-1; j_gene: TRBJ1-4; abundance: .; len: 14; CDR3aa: CASSAGLLREKLFF
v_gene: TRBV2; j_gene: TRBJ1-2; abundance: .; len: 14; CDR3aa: CASRPSQGDYGYTF
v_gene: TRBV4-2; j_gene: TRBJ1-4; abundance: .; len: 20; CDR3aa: CASSQDFGGQGLATNEKLFF
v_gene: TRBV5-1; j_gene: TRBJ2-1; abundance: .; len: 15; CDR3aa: CASRIAGTSYNEQFF
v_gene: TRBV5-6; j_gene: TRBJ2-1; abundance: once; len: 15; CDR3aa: CASTRGDSQMAEQFF
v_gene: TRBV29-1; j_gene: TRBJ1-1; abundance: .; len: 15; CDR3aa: CSVRYSGQGYTEAFF
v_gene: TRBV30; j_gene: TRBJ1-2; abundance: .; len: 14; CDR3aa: CAWSGNQGKDGYTF
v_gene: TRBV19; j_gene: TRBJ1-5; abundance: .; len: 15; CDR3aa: CASSTTGTVGQPQHF
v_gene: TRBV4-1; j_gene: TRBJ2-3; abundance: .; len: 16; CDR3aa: CASSPGSSDGGDTQYF
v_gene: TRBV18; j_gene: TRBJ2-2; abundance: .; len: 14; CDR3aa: CASRGTDNTGELFF
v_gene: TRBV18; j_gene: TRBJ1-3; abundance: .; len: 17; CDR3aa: CASSRQGPPGPGNTIYF
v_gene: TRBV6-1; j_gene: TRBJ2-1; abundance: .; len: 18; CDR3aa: CASSDPRLAGGVYNEQFF
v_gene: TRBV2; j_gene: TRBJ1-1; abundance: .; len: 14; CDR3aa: CASTVTGLNTEAFF
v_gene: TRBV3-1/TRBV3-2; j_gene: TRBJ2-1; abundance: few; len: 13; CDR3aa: CASSQDSGTQQFF
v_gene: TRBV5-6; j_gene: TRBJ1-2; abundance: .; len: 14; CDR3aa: CASSAGTANYGYTF
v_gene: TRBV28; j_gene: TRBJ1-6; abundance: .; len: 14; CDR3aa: CASSLSFPNSPLHF
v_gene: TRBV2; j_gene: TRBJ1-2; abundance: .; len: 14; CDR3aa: CASRLQGEASGYTF
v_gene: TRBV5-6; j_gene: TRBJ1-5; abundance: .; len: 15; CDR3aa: CASSFGTGGNQPQHF
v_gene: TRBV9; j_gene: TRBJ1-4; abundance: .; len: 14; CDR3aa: CASTSTDRGEKLFF
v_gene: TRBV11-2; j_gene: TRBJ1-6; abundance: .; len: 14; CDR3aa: CASGIIQGSSPLHF
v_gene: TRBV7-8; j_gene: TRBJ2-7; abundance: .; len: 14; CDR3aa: CASSFGQEGDEQYF
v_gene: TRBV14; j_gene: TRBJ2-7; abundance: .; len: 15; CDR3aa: CASSQAGVKAYEQYF
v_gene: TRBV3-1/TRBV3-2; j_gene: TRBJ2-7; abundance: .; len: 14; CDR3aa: CASSQAAGLGEQYF
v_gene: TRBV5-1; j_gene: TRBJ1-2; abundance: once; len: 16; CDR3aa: CASSDPTASDDYGYTF
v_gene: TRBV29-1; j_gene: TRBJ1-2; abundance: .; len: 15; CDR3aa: CSVEDPPGTFYGYTF
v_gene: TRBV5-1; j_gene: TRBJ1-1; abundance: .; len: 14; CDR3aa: CASKEGVMNTEAFF
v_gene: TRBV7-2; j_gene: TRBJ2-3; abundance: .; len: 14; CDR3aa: CASSLGAGADTQYF
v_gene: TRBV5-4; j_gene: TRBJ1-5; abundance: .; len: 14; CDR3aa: CASSSGQGNQPQHF
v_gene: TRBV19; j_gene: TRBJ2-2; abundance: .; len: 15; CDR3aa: CASSIETVNTGELFF